A selection of T cell receptor beta chains follows, all from one sample in a study of kidney transplant recipient with SARS-CoV-2 infection. TCRdb recomputed calls from the reads with MiXCR, one row per CDR3 protein. The sample records approximately 250,000 distinct CDR3 sequences, around 28% being singletons. Source: a blood sample, taken at baseline and between days 110 and 120 from a kidney transplant recipient. The receptors were gathered from a male patient between 25 and 39 years old who had COVID-19 and was a kidney transplant recipient. Some T cells may trace back to the graft donor. Both conserved end residues are part of each CDR3. The D gene is left open where the match is weak. Only part of the rows carry a size: once, few, many, or a class if the clone is expanded.

d_call	clone_size	v_call	j_call	cdr3_nt	cdr3_aa
-	few	TRBV3-1	TRBJ2-7	TGTGCCAGCAGCCGAGCAACCGGGACCCGGGACGGGCAGTACTTC	CASSRATGTRDGQYF
-	-	TRBV4-1	TRBJ2-3	TGCGCCAGCAGCCAAGATCGGAGCGAAAGTACGGATACGCAGTATTTT	CASSQDRSESTDTQYF
TRBD2	few	TRBV10-3	TRBJ2-5	TGTGCCATCAAGGACGGACTAGCGGAGGGGATGGAGACCCAGTACTTC	CAIKDGLAEGMETQYF
TRBD2	many	TRBV27	TRBJ2-7	TGTGCCAGCAGTCCCGGACTAGCGGGGGGGGCCTACGAGCAGTACTTC	CASSPGLAGGAYEQYF
-	-	TRBV5-4	TRBJ1-2	TGTGCCAGCCGGAACCTCGTACCAGGAAAGACCTATGGCTACACCTTC	CASRNLVPGKTYGYTF
-	-	TRBV11-2	TRBJ2-7	TGTGCCAGCACCCGGAGGACGAGGGGGGTCACAGTCGGCGAGCAGTGCTTC	CASTRRTRGVTVGEQCF
-	-	TRBV30	TRBJ1-2	TGTGCCTGGAAGAGGCTGCGTTATAGAAAGACCTATGGCTACACCTTC	CAWKRLRYRKTYGYTF
-	many	TRBV6-1	TRBJ1-2	TGTGCCAGCAGTCGGTTGAGCTCTATGCGAAAGACCTATGGCTACACCTTC	CASSRLSSMRKTYGYTF
TRBD2	many	TRBV20-1	TRBJ2-3	TGCAGTGCTAGAGCTAGCGGGAGGATAGATACGCAGTATTTT	CSARASGRIDTQYF
-	many	TRBV7-6	TRBJ2-7	TGTGCCAGCAGCTTAGGGGGTGGCGGGGACGTCTGGGAGCAGTACTTC	CASSLGGGGDVWEQYF
-	many	TRBV12-5	TRBJ1-2	TGTGCTAGTGGTGCGTCGGTTTTGCAGGGAAAGACCTATGGCTACACCTTC	CASGASVLQGKTYGYTF
-	many	TRBV7-9	TRBJ1-2	TGTGCCAGCAGCCTCGGGGTCTATGGCTACACCTTC	CASSLGVYGYTF
-	many	TRBV20-1	TRBJ2-7	TGCAGTGCTAGAGACCTCGGGGCATGGGGGCTATACGAGCAGTACTTC	CSARDLGAWGLYEQYF
-	many	TRBV5-4	TRBJ2-1	TGTGCCAGCAGCGGAACTAGTAGCTCCTACAATGAGCAGTTCTTC	CASSGTSSSYNEQFF